The subject of this entry is one TCR beta chain. No antigen is known for it. The data are from a study of beta chain features in type 1 diabetes. Study observations and caveats: Patients and controls would be equally affected if PCR favored shorter templates. Significant though moderate, a shortening of TCRB CDR3s appeared in all four CD4+ subsets of Type 1 diabetes patients.

Every isolated RNA sample was fully reverse transcribed, so sequencing captured expressed TCRB transcripts. TCRdb's table, derived via immunoSEQ multiplex PCR, lists solely in-frame clones and lacks some. The sample holds hundreds of thousands of clones, roughly an eighth seen once. The length of the CDR3 is 13 residues. V was clipped by 0 bases and J by 5 bases, with 5 bases between them. CDR1 and CDR2 (germline): KGHSH, LQKENI. Sequencing was done on a sample of naive CD4+ T cells from blood. This sequence was found in a man younger than 35 with type 1 diabetes. The chain couples TRBV18 to TRBJ1-5; D ambiguous. The CDR3 DNA sequence: TGTGCCAGCTCACCACCGTCGGATCAGCCCCAGCATTTT. Translated, it gives CASSPPSDQPQHF.